These T cell receptor beta chains were read from a single sample in a study of shared clonotypes between healthy human individuals. Method: immunoSEQ multiplex PCR; TCRdb's copy keeps in-frame clones and lacks some. The sample consists of some 2.3 million clones, 85% to 95% of them appearing once. The sequenced material came from naive CD4+ T cells from PBMCs. Source of these receptors: a man in his late teens or twenties in good health. Some clones in this sample may be carry-over from other donors' samples. CDR3s include the opening cysteine and the closing phenylalanine or tryptophan. A D gene is named only where the DNA matches it firmly. Clone size, where shown, is once, few, many, or a class for clones that have expanded.

V: TRBV19
J: TRBJ1-4
D: TRBD1
size: -
CDR3: CASSPTGGGEEKLFF
DNA: TGTGCCAGTAGTCCAACAGGGGGCGGAGAGGAAAAACTGTTTTTT

V: TRBV23-1
J: TRBJ1-2
D: -
size: -
CDR3: CAVEQGYGYTF
DNA: TGCGCCGTCGAACAGGGCTATGGCTACACCTTC

V: TRBV5-1
J: TRBJ2-7
D: TRBD2
size: few
CDR3: CASSSSGSSYEQYF
DNA: TGCGCCAGCAGCTCTAGCGGGAGCTCCTACGAGCAGTACTTC

V: TRBV7-3
J: TRBJ2-3
D: -
size: -
CDR3: CASSPSDRTDTQYF
DNA: TGTGCCAGCAGCCCGTCAGATCGCACAGATACGCAGTATTTT

V: TRBV5-1
J: TRBJ2-1
D: TRBD2
size: -
CDR3: CASSLTSGSYNEQFF
DNA: TGCGCCAGCAGCTTGACTAGCGGTTCCTACAATGAGCAGTTCTTC

V: TRBV6-1
J: TRBJ2-1
D: -
size: once
CDR3: CASSELEARVAVRGEQFF
DNA: TGTGCCAGCAGTGAATTAGAGGCTCGGGTCGCCGTGAGGGGTGAGCAGTTCTTC

V: TRBV14
J: TRBJ2-1
D: TRBD2
size: -
CDR3: CASSQEGLVLNEQFF
DNA: TGTGCCAGCAGCCAAGAGGGACTAGTCCTCAATGAGCAGTTCTTC

V: TRBV10-3
J: TRBJ1-1
D: -
size: -
CDR3: CAISVWEYTEAFF
DNA: TGTGCCATCAGCGTTTGGGAATACACTGAAGCTTTCTTT

V: TRBV15
J: TRBJ1-5
D: -
size: -
CDR3: CATSRGGGKGPPQHF
DNA: TGTGCCACCAGCAGAGGGGGGGGGAAGGGACCGCCCCAGCATTTT

V: TRBV7-2
J: TRBJ2-1
D: -
size: -
CDR3: CASSLVGGWTNNEQFF
DNA: TGTGCCAGCAGCTTAGTAGGGGGCTGGACTAACAATGAGCAGTTCTTC

V: TRBV7-2
J: TRBJ2-2
D: TRBD1
size: -
CDR3: CASSLTGLTGELFF
DNA: TGTGCCAGCAGCCTGACAGGGTTGACCGGGGAGCTGTTTTTT

V: TRBV6-1
J: TRBJ2-7
D: -
size: -
CDR3: CASSGDRWSYEQYF
DNA: TGTGCCAGCAGTGGGGACCGATGGAGTTACGAGCAGTACTTC

V: TRBV6-6
J: TRBJ2-5
D: -
size: -
CDR3: CASRSQGLRTQYF
DNA: TGTGCCAGCAGGAGTCAGGGCCTGCGGACCCAGTACTTC

V: TRBV25-1
J: TRBJ2-6
D: -
size: -
CDR3: CASTKGFPGANVLTF
DNA: TGTGCCAGCACCAAGGGTTTCCCTGGGGCCAACGTCCTGACTTTC

V: TRBV4-3
J: TRBJ2-5
D: -
size: -
CDR3: CASSQDHDSGGETQYF
DNA: TGCGCCAGCAGCCAAGATCACGATAGCGGAGGAGAGACCCAGTACTTC

V: TRBV5-1
J: TRBJ2-7
D: -
size: -
CDR3: CASSPDPARYYEQYF
DNA: TGCGCCAGCAGTCCGGACCCCGCGCGGTATTACGAGCAGTACTTC

V: TRBV7-9
J: TRBJ2-1
D: TRBD2
size: -
CDR3: CASSLRWREGYNEQFF
DNA: TGTGCCAGCAGCTTACGGTGGCGGGAGGGGTACAATGAGCAGTTCTTC

V: TRBV19
J: TRBJ2-7
D: TRBD2
size: -
CDR3: CASSSSGTAGGYEQYF
DNA: TGTGCCAGTAGTTCATCCGGGACGGCCGGGGGGTACGAGCAGTACTTC

V: TRBV28
J: TRBJ2-7
D: -
size: -
CDR3: CASLSPNPGAGEQYF
DNA: TGTGCCAGCCTCTCCCCAAACCCGGGGGCTGGGGAGCAGTACTTC

V: TRBV5-1
J: TRBJ2-7
D: -
size: -
CDR3: CASSLGTPRGAYEQYF
DNA: TGCGCCAGCAGCTTGGGCACTCCCAGGGGAGCCTACGAGCAGTACTTC

V: TRBV6-4
J: TRBJ2-3
D: TRBD2
size: -
CDR3: CASRAPQREGRGDTQYF
DNA: TGTGCCAGCAGGGCCCCGCAGCGGGAGGGCCGGGGAGATACGCAGTATTTT

V: TRBV4-3
J: TRBJ2-4
D: -
size: -
CDR3: CASSQVGTLSKNIQYF
DNA: TGCGCCAGCAGCCAAGTCGGGACCCTTTCCAAAAACATTCAGTACTTC

V: TRBV28
J: TRBJ2-3
D: -
size: -
CDR3: CASRTNRGASTDTQYF
DNA: TGTGCCAGCAGGACCAACCGGGGGGCTAGCACAGATACGCAGTATTTT

V: TRBV5-1
J: TRBJ2-3
D: TRBD2
size: -
CDR3: CASSYRLAQSTDTQYF
DNA: TGCGCCAGCAGCTATAGACTAGCCCAAAGCACAGATACGCAGTATTTT

V: TRBV28
J: TRBJ2-7
D: TRBD1
size: -
CDR3: CASSLPGQVIYEQYF
DNA: TGTGCCAGCAGCCTCCCGGGACAGGTTATCTACGAGCAGTACTTC

V: TRBV28
J: TRBJ1-2
D: -
size: few
CDR3: CASSLRGYGYTF
DNA: TGTGCCAGCAGCCTGAGGGGTTATGGCTACACCTTC

V: TRBV5-4
J: TRBJ1-4
D: -
size: -
CDR3: CASSFVPATNEKLFF
DNA: TGTGCCAGCAGCTTCGTCCCGGCAACTAATGAAAAACTGTTTTTT

V: TRBV9
J: TRBJ2-3
D: TRBD2
size: -
CDR3: CASSVTSSGRAGTDTQYF
DNA: TGTGCCAGCAGCGTAACGAGCAGCGGGAGGGCGGGCACAGATACGCAGTATTTT

V: TRBV28
J: TRBJ1-5
D: TRBD1
size: once
CDR3: CASSPRTGGDQPQHF
DNA: TGTGCCAGCAGTCCCCGAACAGGGGGCGATCAGCCCCAGCATTTT

V: TRBV19
J: TRBJ2-7
D: -
size: -
CDR3: CASTQGHGNEQYF
DNA: TGTGCCAGTACCCAGGGGCATGGGAACGAGCAGTACTTC

V: TRBV6-6
J: TRBJ1-1
D: -
size: -
CDR3: CASNLREWKRDSEAFF
DNA: TGTGCCAGCAATCTCCGAGAGTGGAAACGGGATAGTGAAGCTTTCTTT

V: TRBV27
J: TRBJ2-5
D: -
size: -
CDR3: CATASSAASGSQYF
DNA: TGTGCCACCGCAAGTTCGGCGGCCTCAGGGTCCCAGTACTTC